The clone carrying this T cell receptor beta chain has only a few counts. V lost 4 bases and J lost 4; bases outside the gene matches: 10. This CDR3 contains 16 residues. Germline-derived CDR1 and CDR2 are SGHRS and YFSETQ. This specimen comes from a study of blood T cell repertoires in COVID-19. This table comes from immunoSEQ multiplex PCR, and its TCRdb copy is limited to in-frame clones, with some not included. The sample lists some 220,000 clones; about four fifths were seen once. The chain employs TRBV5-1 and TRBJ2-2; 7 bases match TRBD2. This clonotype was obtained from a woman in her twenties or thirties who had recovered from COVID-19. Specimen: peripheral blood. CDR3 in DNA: TGCGCCAGCAGCCAAACCTCAGCGGGAAGCACCGGGGAGCTGTTTTTT. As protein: CASSQTSAGSTGELFF.